Below are 10 T cell receptor beta chains sequenced from a single sample in a study of T-cell memory formation after mild COVID-19. TCRdb ran MiXCR on the 5' RACE reads and lists one entry per CDR3 protein. This table holds about half a million distinct CDR3 sequences, 18% found once. Sample: PBMCs or a T cell subset sorted from them (not recorded which). These receptors came from an adult woman who had mild COVID-19 (a few samples of this study predate the infection). Cell type and time point are not known.

V is TRBV6-5 and J is TRBJ1-1; D unclear. The CDR3 spans 14 residues. Germline-derived CDR1 and CDR2 are MNHEY and SVGAGI. Between the trimmed V and J ends, which lost 0 bases and 11 bases, there was a span of 16 bases. The CDR3 loop reads CASSYSTDWTGAFF. In DNA form, the CDR3 reads TGTGCCAGCAGTTACTCGACGGACTGGACGGGCGCTTTCTTT.

The chain joins TRBV27 to TRBJ2-4; D is perhaps TRBD1 or TRBD2 (5 bases each). The CDR3 sequence is 16 residues long. V was shortened by 6 bases and J by 0 bases, with 15 bases between the two germline ends. Germline CDR1 MNHEY, CDR2 SMNVEV (reference sequence). The CDR3 loop reads CASRPSRAGAKNIQYF. In DNA form, the CDR3 reads TGTGCCAGCAGGCCATCCAGGGCGGGAGCCAAAAACATTCAGTACTTC.

The chain joins TRBV30 to TRBJ1-1; D not resolved. Germline CDR1 is GTSNPN and CDR2 is SVGIG (reference sequence). The CDR3 has 13 amino acids. Trimming stripped 0 bases from V and 4 bases from J, with 9 bases between. CDR3 DNA sequence: TGTGCCTGGAGTGTAGCCTGGGGCACTGAAGCTTTCTTT. This sequence encodes CAWSVAWGTEAFF.

The chain has TRBV7-2 and TRBJ2-3; tentatively, D is TRBD2 (7 bases). The germline V and J ends were trimmed by 2 bases and 4 bases, with 13 bases remaining between them. Looked up from germline, CDR1 is SGHTA and CDR2 is FQGNSA. This CDR3 spans 15 amino acids. CDR3: CASSLLGGPSDTQYF. The CDR3 nucleotides are TGTGCCAGCAGCTTACTGGGGGGGCCATCAGATACGCAGTATTTT.

This sequence joins TRBV5-1 and TRBJ1-1; D remains ambiguous. Germline lookup yields CDR1 SGHRS and CDR2 YFSETQ. Trimming stripped 0 bases from V and 3 bases from J, with 15 bases between. The CDR3 consists of 16 residues. Written as DNA, the CDR3 is TGCGCCAGCAGCTTGGAAGGGTGGTCGAGCGACACTGAAGCTTTCTTT. Residues: CASSLEGWSSDTEAFF. The full variable domain, rest sourced from reference TRBV5-1 and TRBJ1-1, is KAGVTQTPRYLIKTRGQQVTLSCSPISGHRSVSWYQQTPGQGLQFLFEYFSETQRNKGNFPGRFSGRQFSNSRSEMNVSTLELGDSALYLCASSLEGWSSDTEAFFGQGTRLTVV.

This clonotype was recorded a few times. The chain employs TRBV19 and TRBJ1-2; D is uncertain. V lost 1 base to trimming and J lost 4 bases, with 13 bases between them. The CDR3 length is 15 residues. Germline CDR1 and CDR2: LNHDA and SQIVND (reference sequence). The CDR3 sequence: CASSIGSLIGYGYTF. For the CDR3, the DNA is TGTGCCAGTAGTATAGGTTCCCTCATTGGCTATGGCTACACCTTC.

This clonotype was seen only a few times. CDR3 sequence: CASSPVTVSSYNEQFF. DNA for the CDR3: TGTGCCAGCTCACCGGTGACGGTTAGCTCCTACAATGAGCAGTTCTTC. The chain combines TRBV18 with TRBJ2-1; D unresolved. Germline values: CDR1 KGHSH, CDR2 LQKENI. V was pared by 3 bases and J by 0 bases, with 12 bases between. This CDR3 contains 16 residues.

The chain carries TRBV19 and TRBJ2-1, with 7 bases aligning to TRBD1. The CDR3 contains 16 residues. Germline V gene lookup returns CDR1 LNHDA and CDR2 SQIVND (reference sequence). V dropped 5 bases and J dropped 6; count of bases not matched to a gene: 13. CDR3 amino acids: CASSLNYRGYSNEQFF. The CDR3, as DNA: TGTGCCAGTAGTCTAAACTACAGGGGCTACAGCAATGAGCAGTTCTTC.

The rearrangement links TRBV27 to TRBJ2-2; no definite D call. The germline V gene encodes CDR1 MNHEY and CDR2 SMNVEV (reference sequence). The CDR3 sequence is 13 residues long. The V end lost 2 bases, the J end lost 6 bases, and 7 bases lay between the germline ends. The CDR3 reads CASSLMGSGELFF. In DNA, the CDR3 is TGTGCCAGCAGTTTAATGGGGTCCGGGGAGCTGTTTTTT.

This sequence joins TRBV15 and TRBJ1-3, with D maybe TRBD1 (5 bases). Germline V gene data show CDR1 as LNHNV and CDR2 as YYDKDF (reference sequence). V lost 5 bases, J lost 0 bases, and 11 bases lay in between. CDR3 length equals 15 residues. The CDR3 region is CATSSGLNSGNTIYF. The CDR3 DNA follows: TGTGCCACCAGCTCGGGACTCAACTCTGGAAACACCATATATTTT.